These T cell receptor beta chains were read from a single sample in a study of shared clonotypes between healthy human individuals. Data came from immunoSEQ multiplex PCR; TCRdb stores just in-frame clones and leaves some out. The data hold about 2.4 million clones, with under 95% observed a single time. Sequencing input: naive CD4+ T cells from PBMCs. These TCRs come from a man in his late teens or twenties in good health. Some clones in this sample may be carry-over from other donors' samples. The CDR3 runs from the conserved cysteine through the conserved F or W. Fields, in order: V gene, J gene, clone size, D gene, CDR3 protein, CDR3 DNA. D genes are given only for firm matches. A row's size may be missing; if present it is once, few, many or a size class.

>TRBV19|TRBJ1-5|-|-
CASQGPRQPQHF
TGTGCCAGTCAGGGTCCCCGTCAGCCCCAGCATTTT
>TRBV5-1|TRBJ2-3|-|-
CASSLGAVDTQYF
TGCGCCAGCAGCTTGGGTGCGGTCGATACGCAGTATTTT
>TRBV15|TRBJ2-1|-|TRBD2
CATSRDRWTSGRSPYNEQFF
TGTGCCACCAGCAGAGATCGATGGACTAGCGGGAGGTCCCCCTACAATGAGCAGTTCTTC
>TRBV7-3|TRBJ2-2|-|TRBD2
CASSISGVNTGELFF
TGTGCCAGCAGCATTAGCGGGGTGAACACCGGGGAGCTGTTTTTT
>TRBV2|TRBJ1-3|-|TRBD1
CASSADRGPSGNTIYF
TGTGCCAGCAGTGCCGACAGGGGGCCATCTGGAAACACCATATATTTT
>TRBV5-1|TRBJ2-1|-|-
CASSLGPGPSYNEQFF
TGCGCCAGCAGCTTGGGGCCAGGCCCCTCCTACAATGAGCAGTTCTTC
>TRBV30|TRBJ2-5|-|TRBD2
CAWRGLAGGRETQYF
TGTGCCTGGAGGGGACTAGCGGGAGGGCGGGAGACCCAGTACTTC
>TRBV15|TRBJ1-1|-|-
CATSRDYPGLGAFF
TGTGCCACCAGCAGAGATTATCCCGGGTTAGGGGCTTTCTTT
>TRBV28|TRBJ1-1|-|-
CASSSPRQASNTEAFF
TGTGCCAGCAGCTCCCCGAGACAGGCGAGTAACACTGAAGCTTTCTTT
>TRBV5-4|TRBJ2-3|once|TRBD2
CASSPGRDSTDTQYF
TGTGCCAGCAGCCCAGGGAGGGATAGCACAGATACGCAGTATTTT
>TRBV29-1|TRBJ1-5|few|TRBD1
CSVGSDRDGGNQPQHF
TGCAGCGTTGGTTCAGACAGGGACGGCGGCAATCAGCCCCAGCATTTT
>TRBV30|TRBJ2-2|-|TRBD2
CAFLNQREDHKHVTGELFF
TGTGCCTTCCTCAACCAGCGGGAGGACCACAAACACGTAACCGGGGAGCTGTTTTTT
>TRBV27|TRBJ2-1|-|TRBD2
CASSFGTRRDNEQFF
TGTGCCAGCAGTTTTGGGACTAGGCGGGACAATGAGCAGTTCTTC
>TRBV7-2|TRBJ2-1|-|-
CASSLIPYNEQFF
TGTGCCAGCAGCTTAATCCCCTACAATGAGCAGTTCTTC
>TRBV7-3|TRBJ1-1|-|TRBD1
CASSLTSGGPMNTEAFF
TGTGCCAGCAGCTTAACGTCAGGGGGGCCGATGAACACTGAAGCTTTCTTT
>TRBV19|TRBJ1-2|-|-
CASSKMERPLTGYTF
TGTGCCAGTAGTAAAATGGAGAGACCCCTAACTGGCTACACCTTC
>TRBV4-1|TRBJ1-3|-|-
CASNQAQVDIKKSGNTIYF
TGCGCCAGTAATCAGGCCCAAGTGGACATCAAAAAATCTGGAAACACCATATATTTT
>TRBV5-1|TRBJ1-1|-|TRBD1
CASTDPQGGSPEAFF
TGCGCCAGCACTGACCCGCAGGGGGGAAGCCCTGAAGCTTTCTTT
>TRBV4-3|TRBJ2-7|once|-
CASSLETGSSYEQYF
TGCGCCAGCAGCCTGGAAACGGGGAGCTCCTACGAGCAGTACTTC
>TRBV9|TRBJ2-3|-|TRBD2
CASSPRGRASTDTQYF
TGTGCCAGCAGCCCCCGCGGGAGAGCTAGCACAGATACGCAGTATTTT
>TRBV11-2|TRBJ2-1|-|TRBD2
CASSLPLLAGGYEQFF
TGTGCCAGCAGCTTGCCCCTCCTAGCGGGGGGCTATGAGCAGTTCTTC
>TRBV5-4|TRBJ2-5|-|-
CASSGASLRKETQYF
TGTGCCAGCAGCGGGGCGTCACTTCGAAAAGAGACCCAGTACTTC